This entry describes one T cell receptor (beta chain). The target antigen is unknown. This sample is part of a study of a mutant IDH1 vaccine in newly diagnosed glioma. Points from the study as a whole: Seemingly, pseudoprogression had no relation to changes in the top peripheral T cell clonotypes.

Time point here: baseline, week 1 (first vaccination visit). This sample's treatment: pre-vaccination baseline after standard-of-care therapy. The CDR3 spans 16 residues. The ends were cut back, 0 bases at V and 1 base at J, with 10 bases in the middle. Germline values: CDR1 SNHLY, CDR2 FYNNEI. Assay: immunoSEQ multiplex PCR; the TCRdb copy retains only in-frame clones and omits some. The data contain 30,000 or so clones, around 80% of them seen just once; the ten biggest clones take up about 21%. The sequence came from a man in his thirties or forties with glioma. The specimen comprised PBMCs, sampled from a glioma patient treated with radiotherapy, temozolomide or both. The rearrangement links TRBV2 to TRBJ1-3, with D uncertain. CDR3 sequence reads: CASSEAGGRSGNTIYF. CDR3 nucleotide sequence: TGTGCCAGCAGTGAAGCGGGAGGGCGATCTGGAAACACCATATATTTT.